This TCR beta chain derives from a study of T cells in Graves' hyperthyroidism and ophthalmopathy. Study-level information: Peripheral blood samples were taken at initial diagnosis, prior to any treatment.

This CDR3 has 14 residues. The ends were cut back, 3 bases at V and 5 bases at J, with 13 bases in the middle. Germline CDR1 reads SQVTM; CDR2 reads ANQGSEA. This clonotype was seen ten or more times. Patients aged 18 to 65 had newly diagnosed hyperthyroidism lasting under 2 months. Researchers amplified the TCR beta CDR3 regions from RNA transcripts. The TCR CDR3 first-round RT-PCR relied on the HTBI primer set. TCRdb processed the multiplex PCR reads anew with MiXCR; each CDR3 protein has one entry. This table holds approximately 510,000 distinct CDR3 sequences, less than 25% found once. The clonotype comes from a man aged 18 to 30 with Graves' hyperthyroidism. The rearrangement joins TRBV29-1 to TRBJ2-2; D possibly corresponds to TRBD2 (5 bases). Sequenced sample: blood. In DNA form, the CDR3 reads TGCAGCGTTGACGGACTGGGGATAACCGGGGAGCTGTTTTTT. Amino acids: CSVDGLGITGELFF.